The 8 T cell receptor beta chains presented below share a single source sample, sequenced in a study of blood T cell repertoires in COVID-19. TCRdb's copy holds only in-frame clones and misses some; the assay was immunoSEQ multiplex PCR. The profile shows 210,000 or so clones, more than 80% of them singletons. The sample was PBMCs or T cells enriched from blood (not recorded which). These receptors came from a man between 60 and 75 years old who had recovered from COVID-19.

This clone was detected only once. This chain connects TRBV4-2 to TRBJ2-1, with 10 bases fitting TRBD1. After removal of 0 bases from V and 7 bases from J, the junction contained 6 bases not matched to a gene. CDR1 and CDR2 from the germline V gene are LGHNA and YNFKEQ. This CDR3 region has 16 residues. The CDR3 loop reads CASSQDWDRGPNEQFF. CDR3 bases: TGTGCCAGCAGCCAAGATTGGGACAGGGGACCGAATGAGCAGTTCTTC.

The CDR3 nucleotides read TGTGCCAGCAGTTACCCCCGCCCCCGCCAGGGGGCCCGAGAGACCCAGTACTTC. This translates into CASSYPRPRQGARETQYF. The chain joins TRBV6-2 or TRBV6-3 to TRBJ2-5, with 8 nucleotides matching TRBD1. The V gene's germline CDR1 is MNHEY and CDR2 SVGEGT. The CDR3 contains 18 residues. V lost 2 bases and J lost 4; bases outside the gene matches: 15.

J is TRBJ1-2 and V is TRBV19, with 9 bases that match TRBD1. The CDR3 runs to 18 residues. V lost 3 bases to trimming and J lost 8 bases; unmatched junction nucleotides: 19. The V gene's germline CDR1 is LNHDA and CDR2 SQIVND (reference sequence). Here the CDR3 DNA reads TGTGCCAGTAGTATCGTAAGTGGGACAGGGTCCTTTTTCGGAGGCTACACCTTC. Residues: CASSIVSGTGSFFGGYTF.

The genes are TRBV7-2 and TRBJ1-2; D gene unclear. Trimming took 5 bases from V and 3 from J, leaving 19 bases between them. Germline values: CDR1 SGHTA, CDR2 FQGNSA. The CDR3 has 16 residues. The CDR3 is CASSPSRLVRDYGYTF. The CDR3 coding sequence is TGTGCCAGCAGCCCCAGCCGGTTGGTGCGGGACTATGGCTACACCTTC. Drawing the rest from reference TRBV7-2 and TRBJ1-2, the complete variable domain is GAGVSQSPSNKVTEKGKDVELRCDPISGHTALYWYRQSLGQGLEFLIYFQGNSAPDKSGLPSDRFSAERTGGSVSTLTIQRTQQEDSAVYLCASSPSRLVRDYGYTFGSGTRLTVV.

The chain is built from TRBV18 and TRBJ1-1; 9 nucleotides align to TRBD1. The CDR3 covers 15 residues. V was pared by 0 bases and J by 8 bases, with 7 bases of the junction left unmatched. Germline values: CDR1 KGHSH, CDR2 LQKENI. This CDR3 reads CASSPPTGTGSEAFF. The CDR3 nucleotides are TGTGCCAGCTCACCACCCACCGGGACAGGGAGCGAAGCTTTCTTT.

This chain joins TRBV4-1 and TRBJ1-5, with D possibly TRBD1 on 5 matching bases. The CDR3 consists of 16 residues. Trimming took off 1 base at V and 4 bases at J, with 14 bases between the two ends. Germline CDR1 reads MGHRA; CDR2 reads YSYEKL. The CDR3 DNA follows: TGCGCCAGCAGCCAAGGGACAAAAAAGGGTAATCAGCCCCAGCATTTT. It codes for CASSQGTKKGNQPQHF.

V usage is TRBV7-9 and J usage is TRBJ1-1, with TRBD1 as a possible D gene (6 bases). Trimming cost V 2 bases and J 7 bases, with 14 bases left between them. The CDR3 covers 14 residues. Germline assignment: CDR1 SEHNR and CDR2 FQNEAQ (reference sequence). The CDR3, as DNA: TGTGCCAGCAGCTTATCAGGGGCCCTTAATGAAGCTTTCTTT. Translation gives CASSLSGALNEAFF.

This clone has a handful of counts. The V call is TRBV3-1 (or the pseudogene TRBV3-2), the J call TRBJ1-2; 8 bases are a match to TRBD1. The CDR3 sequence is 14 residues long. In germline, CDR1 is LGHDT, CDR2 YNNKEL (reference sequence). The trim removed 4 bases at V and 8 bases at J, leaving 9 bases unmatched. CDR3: CASSPGQGARGYTF. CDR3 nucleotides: TGTGCCAGCAGCCCAGGGCAGGGGGCGCGCGGCTACACCTTC.